The 16 T cell receptor beta chains below were found in one sample sequenced in a study of T cell repertoires in cytomegalovirus infection. TCRdb re-derived calls from the reads in MiXCR, one entry per CDR3 protein. Among fewer than 400,000 distinct CDR3 sequences listed, roughly 18% were seen once. The sample taken for sequencing was PBMCs. These receptor sequences come from a human donor in good health (CMV status not recorded). Some clones in this sample may be carry-over from other donors' samples.

This clonotype was found many times. This chain joins TRBV28 and TRBJ2-1; 7 nucleotides line up with TRBD2. The CDR3 has 15 amino acids. The ends lost 6 bases at V and 5 bases at J; junction bases unmatched: 10. Looked up from germline, CDR1 is MDHEN and CDR2 is SYDVKM. CDR3 in DNA: TGTGCCAGCAGGGGGGGGGGTAGCGGAGACAATGAGCAGTTCTTC. Protein: CASRGGGSGDNEQFF.

As to this clonotype: This may come from a read error, since a much larger clone is one base off. The gene calls are TRBV6-8 and TRBJ1-4; TRBD1 might be the D (6 bases). Germline CDR1 MNHGY, CDR2 SAAAGT. The CDR3 has 15 residues. The V and J ends lost 4 bases and 2 bases respectively, with 11 bases between them. The CDR3: CASSCGGGTNEKLFF. DNA for the CDR3: TGTGCCAGCAGTTGCGGGGGGGGCACTAATGAAAAACTGTTTTTT.

This clonotype was recorded a few times. This chain links TRBV12-3 or TRBV12-4 with TRBJ1-1, with TRBD1 matching 7 bases. The CDR3 is made up of 15 amino acids. V was pared by 1 base and J by 0 bases, with 2 bases of the junction left unmatched. CDR3 region: CASSLGQGMNTEAFF. The CDR3 coding sequence is TGTGCCAGCAGTTTAGGACAGGGAATGAACACTGAAGCTTTCTTT.

This clonotype has just a few counts. The chain combines TRBV2 with TRBJ2-5, with 9 positions matching TRBD1. CDR3 length: 14 residues. Germline CDR1 SNHLY, CDR2 FYNNEI. V gave up 3 bases and J gave up 3 bases; unmatched junction bases: 2. The CDR3 DNA follows: TGTGCCAGCAGTGATAGGACAGGGGAAGAGACCCAGTACTTC. Translated: CASSDRTGEETQYF.

J is TRBJ2-5 and V is TRBV30; no reliable D call. Trimming took 2 bases from V and 4 from J, leaving 11 bases between them. Germline CDR1 reads GTSNPN; CDR2 reads SVGIG (reference sequence). The CDR3 spans 13 residues. The CDR3 here is CAWSYRTLETQYF. In nucleotides, the CDR3 is TGTGCCTGGAGTTATAGAACATTAGAGACCCAGTACTTC.

This chain links TRBV2 with TRBJ1-5; the D is unclear. The germline gives CDR1 SNHLY, CDR2 FYNNEI. The CDR3 has 12 amino acids. With 6 bases removed from V and 6 bases from J, the gap between germline ends came to 9 bases. CDR3 in DNA: TGTGCCAGCAGCCCGGAGAGTCAGCCCCAGCATTTT. Its translation is CASSPESQPQHF.

This clonotype was counted between two and nine times. The DNA of the CDR3 is TGCAGTGCTAGTGCGTGGCAGGACCCTTCGAACACTGAAGCTTTCTTT. This translates into CSASAWQDPSNTEAFF. The chain is built from TRBV20-1 and TRBJ1-1, with D hard to call. Germline CDR1 and CDR2: DFQATT and SNEGSKA (reference sequence). This CDR3 is built from 16 residues. The V gene lost 3 bases and the J gene lost 1 base, with 18 bases spanning the gap.

This clonotype was detected many times. V usage is TRBV27 and J usage is TRBJ1-6, with 10 bases matching TRBD1. The CDR3 is 14 amino acids. V dropped 7 bases and J dropped 9; count of bases not matched to a gene: 6. Germline-derived CDR1 and CDR2 are MNHEY and SMNVEV (reference sequence). The CDR3 protein is CASTVTGGRSPLHF. CDR3 nucleotide sequence: TGTGCCAGCACCGTGACAGGGGGCCGTTCACCCCTCCACTTT.

V and J are TRBV6-6 and TRBJ1-5; 7 bases line up with TRBD1. In germline, CDR1 is MNHNY, CDR2 SVGAGI (reference sequence). V shed 2 bases and J 9 bases; nucleotides not matched to a gene: 7. The CDR3 length is 14 residues. DNA of the CDR3: TGTGCCAGCAGTTACGGGGACAGCGTTGGGCCCCAGCATTTT. Amino acids: CASSYGDSVGPQHF.

The chain is built from TRBV28 and TRBJ1-5; D possibly corresponds to TRBD1 (5 bases). V shed 6 bases and J shed 1 base, with 10 bases lying between them. The CDR3 contains 14 residues. The V gene's germline CDR1 is MDHEN and CDR2 SYDVKM. The CDR3, as DNA: TGTGCCAGCAGCCCCGGGACGAGCAATCAGCCCCAGCATTTT. The encoded protein is CASSPGTSNQPQHF. Drawing the rest from reference TRBV28 and TRBJ1-5, the complete variable domain is DVKVTQSSRYLVKRTGEKVFLECVQDMDHENMFWYRQDPGLGLRLIYFSYDVKMKEKGDIPEGYSVSREKKERFSLILESASTNQTSMYLCASSPGTSNQPQHFGDGTRLSIL.

The V gene is TRBV10-3, the J gene TRBJ2-3, with a possible D match to TRBD2 (6 bases). This CDR3 is built from 14 residues. Germline lookup yields CDR1 ENHRY and CDR2 SYGVKD. The CDR3 sequence is CAPVGRDFADTQYF. CDR3 coding DNA: TGTGCACCCGTCGGGCGGGATTTCGCAGATACGCAGTATTTT.

This clonotype was seen at least ten times. The V gene is TRBV7-2, the J gene TRBJ2-5, with no clear D. The germline CDR1 and CDR2 sequences are SGHTA and FQGNSA. The CDR3 is 11 residues long. V dropped 7 bases and J dropped 2 bases, with 5 bases sitting between them. The CDR3 bases are TGTGCCAGCAAGGAGCAAGAGACCCAGTACTTC. Its protein product is CASKEQETQYF.

The chain employs TRBV4-1 and TRBJ2-1, with D hard to call. This CDR3 is built from 16 residues. The V gene's germline CDR1 is MGHRA and CDR2 YSYEKL. V lost 5 bases and J 1 base, leaving 15 bases between the germline ends. CDR3 DNA: TGCGCCAGCAGCTCGCGGACGGTTCCTTCCTACAATGAGCAGTTCTTC. Its translation: CASSSRTVPSYNEQFF.

This clonotype was counted a few times. The rearrangement links TRBV25-1 to TRBJ1-2, with no clear D. Trimming left V 3 bases short and J 4 bases short, with 9 bases between. There are 13 residues in the CDR3. The germline CDR1 and CDR2 sequences are MGHDK and SYGVNS. The CDR3, as DNA: TGTGCCAGCAGTGATAGTACAGTCTATGGCTACACCTTC. Its protein product is CASSDSTVYGYTF.

This clonotype was seen only a few times. The chain links TRBV29-1 to TRBJ2-5, with 8 bases identical to TRBD2. Germline lookup yields CDR1 SQVTM and CDR2 ANQGSEA. The length of the CDR3 is 14 residues. V lost 7 bases and J lost 0; bases outside the gene matches: 7. The CDR3 spells CSADVAGYQETQYF. In DNA, the CDR3 is TGCAGCGCAGATGTAGCGGGGTACCAAGAGACCCAGTACTTC.

This clonotype occurred many times. J is TRBJ2-4 and V is TRBV7-2; possible D gene TRBD2, 7 bases. The CDR3 has 17 residues. V was clipped by 0 bases and J by 3 bases, with 15 bases between them. The germline gives CDR1 SGHTA, CDR2 FQGNSA. The CDR3 region has the DNA TGTGCCAGCAGCTTAGCGTGGGGGGGCAGGGGCAAAAACATTCAGTACTTC. Translating it yields CASSLAWGGRGKNIQYF.